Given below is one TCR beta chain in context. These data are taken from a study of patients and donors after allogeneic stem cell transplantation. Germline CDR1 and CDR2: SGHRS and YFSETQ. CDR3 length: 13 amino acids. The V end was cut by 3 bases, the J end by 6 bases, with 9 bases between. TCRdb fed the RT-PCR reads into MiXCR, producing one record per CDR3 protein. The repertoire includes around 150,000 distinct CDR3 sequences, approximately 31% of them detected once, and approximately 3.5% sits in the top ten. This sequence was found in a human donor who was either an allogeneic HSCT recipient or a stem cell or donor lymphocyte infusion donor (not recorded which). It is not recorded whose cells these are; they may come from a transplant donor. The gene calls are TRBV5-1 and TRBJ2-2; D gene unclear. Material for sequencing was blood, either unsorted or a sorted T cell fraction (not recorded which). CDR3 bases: TGCGCCAGCAGCTACGGTGGAGCCGGGGAGCTGTTTTTT. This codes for CASSYGGAGELFF.